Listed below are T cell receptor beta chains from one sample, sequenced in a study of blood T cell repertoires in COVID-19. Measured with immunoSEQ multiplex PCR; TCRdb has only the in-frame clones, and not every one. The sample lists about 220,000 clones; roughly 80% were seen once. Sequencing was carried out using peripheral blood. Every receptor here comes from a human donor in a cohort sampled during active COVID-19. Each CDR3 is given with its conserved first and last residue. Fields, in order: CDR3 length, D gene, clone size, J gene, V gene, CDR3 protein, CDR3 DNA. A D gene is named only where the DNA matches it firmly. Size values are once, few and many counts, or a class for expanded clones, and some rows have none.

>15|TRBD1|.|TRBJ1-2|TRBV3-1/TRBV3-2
CASSQDPQGAGGYTF
TGTGCCAGCAGCCAAGACCCACAGGGGGCGGGTGGCTACACCTTC
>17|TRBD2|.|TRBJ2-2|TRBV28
CASSHPGLADNTGELFF
TGTGCCAGCAGTCACCCGGGACTAGCGGATAACACCGGGGAGCTGTTTTTT
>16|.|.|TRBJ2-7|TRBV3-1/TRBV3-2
CASSQLRPGCNYEQYF
TGTGCCAGCAGCCAACTTCGACCAGGGTGTAACTACGAGCAGTACTTC
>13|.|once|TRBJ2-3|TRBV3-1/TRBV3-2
CASTGAYTDTQYF
TGTGCCAGCACGGGTGCCTACACAGATACGCAGTATTTT
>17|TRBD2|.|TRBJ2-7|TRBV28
CASSPGLAGPIAYEQYF
TGTGCCAGCAGTCCGGGACTAGCGGGACCGATAGCCTACGAGCAGTACTTC
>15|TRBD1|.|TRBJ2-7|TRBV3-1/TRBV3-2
CASSQDSRGPDEQYF
TGTGCCAGCAGCCAGGATTCCAGGGGGCCGGACGAGCAGTACTTC
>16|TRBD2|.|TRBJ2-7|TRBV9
CASSGSGSGISYEQYF
TGTGCCAGCAGCGGCTCTGGTAGCGGGATTTCCTACGAGCAGTACTTC
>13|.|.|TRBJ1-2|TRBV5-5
CASSLVGSGGYTF
TGTGCCAGCAGCTTGGTTGGCAGCGGTGGCTACACCTTC
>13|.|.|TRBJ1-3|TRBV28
CASSLGRDKTIYF
TGTGCCAGCAGTTTGGGCCGGGACAAAACCATATATTTT
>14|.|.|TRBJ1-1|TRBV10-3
CATRGTIMNTEAFF
TGTGCCACCAGAGGGACAATAATGAACACTGAAGCTTTCTTT
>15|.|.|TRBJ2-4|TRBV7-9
CASSILEEAKNIQYF
TGTGCCAGCAGCATTCTAGAGGAGGCCAAAAACATTCAGTACTTC
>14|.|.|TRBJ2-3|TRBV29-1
CSVGAGSRTDTQYF
TGCAGCGTTGGTGCGGGATCCCGCACAGATACGCAGTATTTT
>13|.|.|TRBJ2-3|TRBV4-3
CASSLGSTDTQYF
TGCGCCAGCAGCCTGGGCTCAACAGATACGCAGTATTTT
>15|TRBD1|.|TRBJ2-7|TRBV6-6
CASSYLGTGTYEQYF
TGTGCCAGCAGTTACTTAGGGACAGGAACCTACGAGCAGTACTTC
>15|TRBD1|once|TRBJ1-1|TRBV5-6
CASSDQGAVGTEAFF
TGTGCCAGCAGCGATCAGGGGGCGGTGGGCACTGAAGCTTTCTTT
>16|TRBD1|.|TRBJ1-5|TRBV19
CASSMFGRGRLQPQHF
TGTGCCAGTAGTATGTTTGGCAGGGGGCGCCTGCAGCCCCAGCATTTT
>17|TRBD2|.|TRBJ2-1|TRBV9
CASSVDRELAAYNEQFF
TGTGCCAGCAGCGTAGACCGGGAACTAGCGGCCTACAATGAGCAGTTCTTC
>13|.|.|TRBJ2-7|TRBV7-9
CASSTLRSYEQYF
TGTGCCAGCAGTACGCTACGCTCCTACGAGCAGTACTTC
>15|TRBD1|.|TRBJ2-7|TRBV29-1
CSVEDLGTGSYEQYF
TGCAGCGTTGAAGATCTCGGGACAGGCTCCTACGAGCAGTACTTC
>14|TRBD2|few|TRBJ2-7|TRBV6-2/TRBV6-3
CASSYISGTEEQYF
TGTGCCAGCAGTTACATAAGCGGGACTGAAGAGCAGTACTTC
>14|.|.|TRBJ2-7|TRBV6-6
CASSLHQTGGEQYF
TGTGCCAGCAGCTTACACCAGACAGGCGGCGAGCAGTACTTC
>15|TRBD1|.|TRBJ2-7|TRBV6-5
CASSYLRTGGHEQYF
TGTGCCAGCAGTTACCTAAGGACAGGGGGCCACGAGCAGTACTTC
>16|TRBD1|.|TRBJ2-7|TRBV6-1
CASSEQPGGGSYEQYF
TGTGCCAGCAGTGAACAGCCAGGGGGCGGCTCCTACGAGCAGTACTTC
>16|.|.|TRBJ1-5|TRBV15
CATSREQAYSNQPQHF
TGTGCCACCAGCAGAGAGCAGGCCTATAGCAATCAGCCCCAGCATTTT
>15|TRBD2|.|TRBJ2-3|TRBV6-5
CASSRTSGSFDTQYF
TGTGCCAGCAGTCGGACTAGCGGGAGTTTTGATACGCAGTATTTT
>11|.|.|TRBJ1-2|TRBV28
CASRGARGYTF
TGTGCCAGCCGGGGGGCGCGAGGCTACACCTTC
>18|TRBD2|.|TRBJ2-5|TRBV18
CASSPGRLAGRIQETQYF
TGTGCCAGCTCACCGGGCCGACTAGCGGGTCGGATACAAGAGACCCAGTACTTC
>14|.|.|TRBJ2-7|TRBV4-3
CASSHSSLSYEQYF
TGCGCCAGCAGCCACTCGTCTCTATCCTACGAGCAGTACTTC
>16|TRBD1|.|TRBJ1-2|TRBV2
CASSGGQGARGYGYTF
TGTGCCAGCAGTGGGGGACAGGGGGCGCGCGGCTATGGCTACACCTTC
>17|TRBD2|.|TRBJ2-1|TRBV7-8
CASSLAGSGRILAEQFF
TGTGCCAGCAGCTTAGCCGGAAGCGGGAGGATTTTAGCTGAGCAGTTCTTC
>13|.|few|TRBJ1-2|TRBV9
CASSAGADYGYTF
TGTGCCAGCAGCGCTGGGGCGGACTATGGCTACACCTTC
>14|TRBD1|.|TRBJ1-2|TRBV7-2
CASSPGQGLYGYTF
TGTGCCAGCAGCCCTGGACAGGGTCTGTATGGCTACACCTTC
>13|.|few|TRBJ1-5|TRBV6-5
CASSYRGWQPQHF
TGTGCCAGCAGTTACAGGGGGTGGCAGCCCCAGCATTTT
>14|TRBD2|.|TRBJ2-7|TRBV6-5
CASSLGTSGYEQYF
TGTGCCAGCAGTCTCGGGACTAGCGGCTACGAGCAGTACTTC
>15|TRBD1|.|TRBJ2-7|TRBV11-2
CASSSHRGRINEQYF
TGTGCCAGCAGTAGCCACAGGGGGCGTATCAACGAGCAGTACTTC
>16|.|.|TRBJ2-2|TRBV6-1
CASSATGVAITGELFF
TGTGCCAGCAGTGCGACCGGGGTAGCAATCACCGGGGAGCTGTTTTTT
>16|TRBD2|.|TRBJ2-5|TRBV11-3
CASSSPGLAGQETQYF
TGTGCCAGCAGCTCCCCCGGACTAGCGGGGCAAGAGACCCAGTACTTC
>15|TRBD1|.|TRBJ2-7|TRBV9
CASSVGDSPLDEQYF
TGTGCCAGCAGCGTAGGGGACAGCCCTCTCGACGAGCAGTACTTC
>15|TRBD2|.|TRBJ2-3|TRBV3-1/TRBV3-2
CASSSLTSGSATQYF
TGTGCCAGCAGCTCTCTGACTAGCGGGAGTGCCACGCAGTATTTT
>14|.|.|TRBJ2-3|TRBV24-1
CATSAGGGTDTQYF
TGTGCCACCAGTGCTGGCGGGGGCACAGATACGCAGTATTTT
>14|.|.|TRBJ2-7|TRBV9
CASSTGIVGYEQYF
TGTGCCAGCAGCACCGGGATTGTGGGCTACGAGCAGTACTTC
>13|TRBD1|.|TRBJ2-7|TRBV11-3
CASSLTGFHEQYF
TGTGCCAGCAGCCTGACAGGGTTCCACGAGCAGTACTTC
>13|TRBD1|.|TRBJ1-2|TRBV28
CASSLRQGGGYTF
TGTGCCAGCAGTTTAAGACAGGGGGGCGGCTACACCTTC
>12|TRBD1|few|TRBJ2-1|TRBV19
CASRQGANEQFF
TGTGCCAGCCGACAGGGGGCGAATGAGCAGTTCTTC
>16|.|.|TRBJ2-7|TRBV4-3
CASSQDLGTPSYEQYF
TGCGCCAGCAGCCAAGATCTAGGGACACCAAGCTACGAGCAGTACTTC
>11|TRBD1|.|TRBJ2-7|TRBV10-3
CASGQAEGQYF
TGTGCCTCGGGACAGGCAGAGGGGCAGTACTTC
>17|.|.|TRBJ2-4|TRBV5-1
CASSLVTGSLAKNIQYF
TGCGCCAGCAGCTTAGTGACGGGGTCACTAGCCAAAAACATTCAGTACTTC
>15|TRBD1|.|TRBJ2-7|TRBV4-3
CASSQGTGVSNEQYF
TGCGCCAGCAGCCAAGGGACAGGGGTCAGCAACGAGCAGTACTTC
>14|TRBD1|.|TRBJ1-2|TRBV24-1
CATSDPQGNGGYTF
TGTGCCACCAGTGATCCACAGGGGAATGGTGGCTACACCTTC
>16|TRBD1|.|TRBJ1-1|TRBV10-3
CAISGSTGGLVHQAFF
TGTGCCATCAGTGGGTCGACAGGGGGTTTGGTGCATCAAGCTTTCTTT
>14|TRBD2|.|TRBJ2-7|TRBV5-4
CASSGGTTPYEQYF
TGTGCCAGCAGCGGCGGGACTACACCCTACGAGCAGTACTTC
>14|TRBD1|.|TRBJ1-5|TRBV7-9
CASSRQGFNQPQHF
TGTGCCAGCAGCCGACAGGGGTTCAATCAGCCCCAGCATTTT
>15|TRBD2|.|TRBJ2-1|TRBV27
CASRPSGSPYNEQFF
TGTGCCAGCAGGCCTAGCGGGAGCCCCTACAATGAGCAGTTCTTC
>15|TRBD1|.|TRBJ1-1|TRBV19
CASSMRGGMYTEAFF
TGTGCCAGTAGTATGCGAGGGGGCATGTACACTGAAGCTTTCTTT
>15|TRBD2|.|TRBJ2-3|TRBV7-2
CASSLRFSGTDTQYF
TGTGCCAGCAGCTTAAGGTTTAGCGGGACAGATACGCAGTATTTT
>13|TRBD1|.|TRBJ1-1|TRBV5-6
CASSFLTGTLAFF
TGTGCCAGCAGCTTCTTGACAGGGACATTAGCTTTCTTT